This T cell receptor (beta chain) emerged from a study of blood T cell repertoires in COVID-19. Study-wide background: COVID-19 samples from acute and convalescent phases originated in the United States, Italy and Spain. The analysed material was cDNA or gDNA that came from T cells, B-cell-depleted T cells, or PBMCs.

Original analysis: Amplification of reference gene primers was used by the study to estimate nucleated cell counts. Method: immunoSEQ multiplex PCR; TCRdb's copy keeps in-frame clones and lacks some. That table furnishes V, J and clone size, whereas the DNA furnished D and trimming. The profile shows tens of thousands of clones, over 65% of them singletons. CDR3 length: 15 residues. The V end lost 0 bases, the J end lost 0 bases, and 11 bases lay between the germline ends. The germline CDR1 and CDR2 sequences are GTSNPN and SVGIG (reference sequence). Sequenced sample: peripheral blood. The chain carries TRBV30 and TRBJ1-1; D possibly corresponds to TRBD1 (6 bases). The clonotype was recovered from a woman in her 70s with acute or convalescent COVID-19. CDR3 in DNA: TGTGCCTGGAGTGTACGCACAGGGCTGAACACTGAAGCTTTCTTT. It is translated as CAWSVRTGLNTEAFF.